This T cell receptor beta chain was identified during a study of regulatory T cells in long-lasting Graves disease. Study-level points and caveats: TRBV28, TRBJ1-2 and TRBJ2-5 were favored in persistent disease.

The germline CDR1 and CDR2 sequences are MNHNS and SASEGT. J gave up 3 bases and V 3 bases, and 1 base lay outside the gene matches. This CDR3 region has 13 residues. Details on this clonotype: Its antigen is undetermined.

Specified time point: persistent/refractory GD, antithyroid drugs over 5 years with positive TRAb. The TCR library was made from RNA extracted from PBMCs. TCR beta libraries were built with iRepertoire HTBI primers and Arm-PCR of CDR3 regions. MiXCR, run by TCRdb on the multiplex PCR reads, gives a single entry per CDR3 protein. The sample lists more than 300,000 distinct CDR3 sequences; roughly a fifth were seen once. The source was peripheral blood mononuclear cells (PBMCs), collected when the disease was refractory, from a patient treated with antithyroid drugs. The V call is TRBV6-1, the J call TRBJ2-5, with 7 bases that match TRBD1. The clonotype was recovered from a female donor with Graves disease. In nucleotides, the CDR3 is TGTGCCAGCAGTGACCAGGGGGAAGAGACCCAGTACTTC. Amino acids: CASSDQGEETQYF.